Listed below are T cell receptor beta chains from one sample, sequenced in a study of cytomegalovirus exposure and HLA in healthy donors. TCRdb's copy holds only in-frame clones and misses some; the assay was immunoSEQ multiplex PCR. This sample has 150,000 to 200,000 clones, with 80% to 85% found just once. The sample taken for sequencing was PBMCs. These receptors all stem from a woman under 40 in good health and CMV-seronegative. Both conserved end residues are part of each CDR3. D genes are given only for firm matches. Only part of the rows carry a size: once, few, many, or a class if the clone is expanded.

J,size,D,V,DNA,CDR3
TRBJ2-3,.,TRBD2,TRBV27,TGTGCCAGCAGTTCTGCAGGGCAGCGGGGGCGGGCGGGCACAGATACGCAGTATTTT,CASSSAGQRGRAGTDTQYF
TRBJ2-7,few,.,TRBV4-2,TGTGCCAGCAGCCAAGAAAACGTCGGTTCCTACGAGCAGTACTTC,CASSQENVGSYEQYF
TRBJ2-6,.,.,TRBV5-1,TGCGCCAGCAGCTTGGACGGGGGCTCTGGGGCCAACGTCCTGACTTTC,CASSLDGGSGANVLTF
TRBJ2-7,.,TRBD1,TRBV7-9,TGTGCCAGCAGCTCCGACAGGGAAAAAGTACACGAGCAGTACTTC,CASSSDREKVHEQYF
TRBJ1-2,.,.,TRBV5-1,TGCGCCAGCAGCTTGGCAAGTCCAGGGAACTTTAACTATGGCTACACCTTC,CASSLASPGNFNYGYTF
TRBJ2-3,.,TRBD2,TRBV15,TGTGCCACCAGTGACGGGGGGGCTCCCGGCACAGATACGCAGTATTTT,CATSDGGAPGTDTQYF
TRBJ2-1,.,.,TRBV10-2,TGCGCCAGCTCCTCCACAGGGACGCGTGAGCAGTTCTTC,CASSSTGTREQFF
TRBJ2-1,.,TRBD1,TRBV4-3,TGCGCCAGCAGCCAAGGACAGGGGGCCTACAATGAGCAGTTCTTC,CASSQGQGAYNEQFF
TRBJ1-5,few,.,TRBV6-4,TGTGCCAGCAGTGAATCCGGTGGCAATCAGCCCCAGCATTTT,CASSESGGNQPQHF
TRBJ2-7,.,.,TRBV6-5,TGTGCCAGCAGTTACCCCGGACACTCCCTGCAGAGCTTC,CASSYPGHSLQSF
TRBJ1-1,.,TRBD1,TRBV27,TGTGCCAGCAGCCACCAGGGGGCCCCGAACACTGAAGCTTTCTTT,CASSHQGAPNTEAFF
TRBJ2-3,.,.,TRBV30,TGTGCCTGGAGGGGTCTCGGGACAAGTCATCCAGATACGCAGTATTTT,CAWRGLGTSHPDTQYF
TRBJ2-7,.,.,TRBV5-6,TGTGCCAGCAGCGCTTGGACAGAAGAGCAGTACTTC,CASSAWTEEQYF
TRBJ2-7,.,.,TRBV6-1,TGTGCCAGTGACAGTGGGTACGAGCAGTACTTC,CASDSGYEQYF
TRBJ2-3,few,TRBD2,TRBV10-1,TGCGCCAGCAGTGTGGGACTAGCGGGAGGCCCCTGTTTCACAGATACGCAGTATTTT,CASSVGLAGGPCFTDTQYF
TRBJ1-1,.,.,TRBV6-1,TGTGCCAGCACTGAAGGAAAGGGGCGCATCACTGAAGCTTTCTTT,CASTEGKGRITEAFF
TRBJ1-4,few,.,TRBV7-7,TGTGCCAGCAGCCCGGACATCTCTAATGAAAAACTGTTTTTT,CASSPDISNEKLFF